The next 32 T cell receptor beta chains were all read from a single sample in a study of technical replicates of blood from a few donors. Measured with immunoSEQ multiplex PCR; TCRdb has only the in-frame clones, and not every one. Of under 110,000 clones listed, 95% to 96% are singletons. Sequenced: T cells isolated from PBMCs. These receptors were taken from a human donor in good health.

V is TRBV5-6 and J is TRBJ1-2; 9 bases fit TRBD1. The CDR3 loop spans 14 amino acids. Losses at the gene ends were 2 bases for V and 9 bases for J; bases not matched to a gene: 8. The germline gives CDR1 SGHDT, CDR2 YYEEEE. The DNA for the CDR3 is TGTGCCAGCAGCTTCGGGACAGGGTTTTTGCGCTACACCTTC. As protein: CASSFGTGFLRYTF.

The chain uses TRBV13 and TRBJ2-3; TRBD2 agrees at 11 bases. CDR3 length equals 16 residues. Trimming removed 5 bases from V and 0 bases from J; junction bases left unmatched: 4. The V gene's germline CDR1 is PRHDT and CDR2 FYEKMQ (reference sequence). CDR3 amino acids: CASSPGTSGSTDTQYF. CDR3 nucleotides: TGTGCCAGCAGCCCGGGGACTAGCGGAAGCACAGATACGCAGTATTTT.

This clone was observed once. The rearrangement links TRBV2 to TRBJ2-5; D unresolved. Germline assignment: CDR1 SNHLY and CDR2 FYNNEI. Trimming took 6 bases from V and 2 from J, leaving 16 bases between them. The CDR3 contains 15 residues. CDR3 in amino acids: CASRTSVGSQETQYF. In nucleotides, the CDR3 is TGTGCCAGCAGGACGTCAGTCGGGTCTCAAGAGACCCAGTACTTC.

The chain recombines TRBV11-3 with TRBJ2-6; 11 bases are shared with TRBD2. CDR3 length: 18 amino acids. Per germline, CDR1 SGHNT and CDR2 YENEEA. V shed 3 bases, J shed 0 bases, and the junction held 4 bases outside the gene matches. The CDR3: CASSLGGTSGSGANVLTF. As DNA, the CDR3 is TGTGCCAGCAGCTTGGGCGGGACTAGCGGCTCTGGGGCCAACGTCCTGACTTTC.

V usage is TRBV5-1 and J usage is TRBJ2-7; D is ambiguous. V shed 1 base and J shed 0 bases, with 5 bases lying between them. The CDR3 is 13 amino acids. Germline V CDR1 and CDR2: SGHRS, YFSETQ. This CDR3 is CASSLTASYEQYF. The CDR3, as DNA: TGCGCCAGCAGCTTGACTGCCTCCTACGAGCAGTACTTC.

The chain combines TRBV27 with TRBJ2-5; 8 positions agree with TRBD2. CDR3 length: 15 amino acids. Germline lookup yields CDR1 MNHEY and CDR2 SMNVEV (reference sequence). V was clipped by 3 bases and J by 5 bases; unmatched bases: 8. The CDR3 sequence is CASSFGAGGRETQYF. CDR3 nucleotides: TGTGCCAGCAGTTTTGGGGCGGGGGGTCGGGAGACCCAGTACTTC.

V usage is TRBV7-8 and J usage is TRBJ2-1, with 11 bases matching TRBD2. This CDR3 contains 16 residues. Germline CDR1 is SGHVS and CDR2 is FQNEAQ. The junction had 9 bases not matched to a gene; V was cut back by 4 bases and J by 7 bases. Written as DNA, the CDR3 is TGTGCCAGCAGCTCCTTAGCGGGGGGGCTGTTGAATGAGCAGTTCTTC. Protein: CASSSLAGGLLNEQFF.

This clone was seen a single time. The CDR3 DNA follows: TGTGCCAGCAGCTTAGTAGTTTGGGAGCAGTACTTC. It yields the protein CASSLVVWEQYF. The J gene is TRBJ2-7, the V gene TRBV7-9; no definite D call. This CDR3 has 12 amino acids. The germline V gene has CDR1 SEHNR and CDR2 FQNEAQ (reference sequence). Trimming pared 1 base from V and 7 bases from J, leaving 8 bases between.

V and J are TRBV6-6 and TRBJ1-5; 9 bases are shared with TRBD1. V dropped 6 bases and J dropped 5; count of bases not matched to a gene: 2. Germline CDR1 and CDR2: MNHNY and SVGAGI (reference sequence). The CDR3 length is 13 residues. The CDR3 loop is CASRRQGDQPQHF. The CDR3 coding sequence is TGTGCCAGCAGGCGACAGGGGGATCAGCCCCAGCATTTT.

This clone was counted a single time. V usage is TRBV5-5 and J usage is TRBJ1-2; D is undetermined. CDR3 size: 16 residues. V gave up 3 bases and J gave up 7 bases, with 22 bases separating them. The germline V gene encodes CDR1 SGHKS and CDR2 YYEKEE (reference sequence). The CDR3 nucleotides read TGTGCCAGCAGCTCCGCCCGGGTAGGAGGGAAGGCTGGCTACACCTTC. It translates to CASSSARVGGKAGYTF.

This clone was seen just once. The rearrangement links TRBV7-9 to TRBJ1-5, with 10 bases fitting TRBD1. The trim removed 7 bases at V and 5 bases at J, leaving 8 bases unmatched. The CDR3 contains 15 residues. Germline V gene lookup returns CDR1 SEHNR and CDR2 FQNEAQ (reference sequence). The CDR3 bases are TGTGCCAGCATCGAATCCGGGACAGGGGATCAGCCCCAGCATTTT. It encodes CASIESGTGDQPQHF.

The chain links TRBV21-1 to TRBJ2-7; the table gives TRBD2 as D, unverified against the DNA. TRBV21-1 is an annotated pseudogene. The CDR3 loop spans 19 amino acids. The CDR3 region has the DNA TGTGCCAGCAGCAAAGGGGTCGGGCCATCACCGGGACTAGCCTACGAGCAGTACTTC. This encodes CASSKGVGPSPGLAYEQYF.

The gene calls are TRBV6-6 and TRBJ2-3; TRBD2 matches at 13 bases. Per germline, CDR1 MNHNY and CDR2 SVGAGI (reference sequence). The CDR3 runs to 15 residues. V shed 5 bases, J shed 8 bases, and the junction held 7 bases outside the gene matches. The CDR3: CASSPLAGGPGTQYF. The CDR3 DNA follows: TGTGCCAGCAGTCCACTAGCGGGAGGGCCCGGTACGCAGTATTTT.

The chain recombines TRBV4-1 with TRBJ2-7; 7 nucleotides agree with TRBD1. J lost 3 bases, V lost 0 bases, and 14 bases had no gene match. CDR3 length: 18 residues. Germline values: CDR1 MGHRA, CDR2 YSYEKL. The CDR3: CASSQDSPGDSILYEQYF. The CDR3 DNA is TGCGCCAGCAGCCAAGATTCCCCTGGGGACAGCATTCTCTACGAGCAGTACTTC.

V usage is TRBV5-1 and J usage is TRBJ1-2, with D maybe TRBD1 (6 bases). V shed 4 bases and J shed 8 bases, with 24 bases lying between them. The CDR3 loop spans 16 amino acids. Germline V gene sequence: CDR1 SGHRS, CDR2 YFSETQ. The CDR3 is CASSDQSSPGAAGYTF. The DNA for the CDR3 is TGCGCCAGCAGCGATCAAAGTTCCCCAGGGGCGGCGGGCTACACCTTC.

This rearrangement joins TRBV11-3 to TRBJ2-3, with D possibly matching TRBD2 (5 bases). Trimming removed 4 bases at V and 0 bases at J, with 14 bases between. The CDR3 has 16 residues. Germline V lookup: CDR1 SGHNT, CDR2 YENEEA. DNA of the CDR3: TGTGCCAGCAGCTACCTTGAGACTACGAGCACAGATACGCAGTATTTT. It is translated as CASSYLETTSTDTQYF.

The chain employs TRBV7-2 and TRBJ2-1, with TRBD2 matching 10 bases. Per germline, CDR1 SGHTA and CDR2 FQGNSA. The CDR3 is 15 amino acids. V lost 7 bases, J lost 5 bases, and 8 bases stayed unmatched. The chain's CDR3 is CASTSGTSDNNEQFF. In DNA, the CDR3 is TGTGCCAGCACCTCCGGGACTAGCGATAACAATGAGCAGTTCTTC.

This CDR3 is CASSPGGWGSYEQYF. CDR3 coding DNA: TGTGCCAGCAGCCCCGGGGGTTGGGGGTCCTACGAGCAGTACTTC. The rearrangement links TRBV11-2 to TRBJ2-7; the D gene is possibly TRBD2 (6 bases). The CDR3 is made up of 15 amino acids. Trimming cost V 5 bases and J 1 base, with 15 bases left between them. Germline V gene lookup returns CDR1 SGHAT and CDR2 FQNNGV.

This chain joins TRBV6-6 and TRBJ2-3; 8 nucleotides agree with TRBD2. Trimming removed 7 bases from V and 5 bases from J; junction bases left unmatched: 8. The CDR3 runs to 14 residues. Germline lookup yields CDR1 MNHNY and CDR2 SVGAGI (reference sequence). CDR3 bases: TGTGCCAGCAAGCTGGGGACTAGACAAGATACGCAGTATTTT. Protein sequence: CASKLGTRQDTQYF.

The chain recombines TRBV10-3 with TRBJ1-5, with D unclear. Deletions cut 10 bases from V and 4 bases from J, with 14 bases between. Germline V gives CDR1 ENHRY, CDR2 SYGVKD. The CDR3 consists of 13 residues. CDR3: CATSTEPNQPQHF. In DNA form, the CDR3 reads TGTGCCACGTCAACGGAGCCGAATCAGCCCCAGCATTTT.

The chain links TRBV25-1 to TRBJ2-5, with D perhaps matching TRBD2 (5 bases). Between the trimmed V and J ends, which lost 1 base and 0 bases, there was a span of 9 bases. From germline, CDR1 is MGHDK and CDR2 SYGVNS. The CDR3 extends over 15 amino acids. The CDR3 sequence: CASSESPGYQETQYF. The CDR3 DNA sequence: TGTGCCAGCAGTGAATCACCGGGATACCAAGAGACCCAGTACTTC.

The rearrangement joins TRBV7-9 to TRBJ1-1, with D maybe TRBD1 (6 bases). The CDR3 has 14 amino acids. The germline gives CDR1 SEHNR, CDR2 FQNEAQ (reference sequence). Trimming cost V 3 bases and J 7 bases, with 15 bases left between them. The CDR3: CASSLTGQPHEAFF. CDR3 nucleotide sequence: TGTGCCAGCAGCTTGACAGGACAGCCCCATGAAGCTTTCTTT. Full variable domain (outside the CDR3, taken from reference TRBV7-9 and TRBJ1-1): DTGVSQNPRHKITKRGQNVTFRCDPISEHNRLYWYRQTLGQGPEFLTYFQNEAQLEKSRLLSDRFSAERPKGSFSTLEIQRTEQGDSAMYLCASSLTGQPHEAFFGQGTRLTVV.

This chain joins TRBV19 and TRBJ1-2; D not resolved. CDR3 size: 12 residues. V lost 5 bases and J lost 8, with 12 bases in between. The V gene's germline CDR1 is LNHDA and CDR2 SQIVND (reference sequence). CDR3 nucleotide sequence: TGTGCCAGTAGTCTTATCGCCGGGGGCTACACCTTC. It encodes CASSLIAGGYTF. The entire variable domain, with the rest obtained from reference TRBV19 and TRBJ1-2, is as follows: DGGITQSPKYLFRKEGQNVTLSCEQNLNHDAMYWYRQDPGQGLRLIYYSQIVNDFQKGDIAEGYSVSREKKESFPLTVTSAQKNPTAFYLCASSLIAGGYTFGSGTRLTVV.

This clone is a singleton in its sample. The CDR3 nucleotides are TGCGCCAGCAGGAACCGGGGGGGCTCTCACGAGCAGTACTTC. Amino acid sequence: CASRNRGGSHEQYF. The rearrangement joins TRBV5-1 to TRBJ2-7; 8 nucleotides align to TRBD2. Germline assignment: CDR1 SGHRS and CDR2 YFSETQ. The CDR3 extends over 14 amino acids. V trimming: 5 bases; J trimming: 5 bases; junction bases outside the gene matches: 9.

This chain uses TRBV2 with TRBJ2-3; weak D call: TRBD1 (5 bases). Trimming left V 3 bases short and J 4 bases short, with 14 bases between. Germline V gene data show CDR1 as SNHLY and CDR2 as FYNNEI. The CDR3 loop spans 15 amino acids. The CDR3 sequence: CASSDDWGGADTQYF. The CDR3 nucleotides are TGTGCCAGCAGTGATGACTGGGGCGGAGCAGATACGCAGTATTTT.

This rearrangement joins TRBV7-6 to TRBJ1-1, with D uncertain. V was clipped by 2 bases and J by 2 bases, with 15 bases between them. There are 16 residues in the CDR3. CDR1 is SGHVS, CDR2 FNYEAQ, per germline. CDR3 nucleotide sequence: TGTGCCAGCAGCTTATCTCAAAGTGGAGCCAACACTGAAGCTTTCTTT. Translation gives CASSLSQSGANTEAFF. Full variable domain (rest looked up from reference TRBV7-6 and TRBJ1-1): GAGVSQSPRYKVTKRGQDVALRCDPISGHVSLYWYRQALGQGPEFLTYFNYEAQQDKSGLPNDRFSAERPEGSISTLTIQRTEQRDSAMYRCASSLSQSGANTEAFFGQGTRLTVV.

This clone was observed once. The chain carries TRBV5-4 and TRBJ2-7; D perhaps matches TRBD1 (5 bases). In germline, CDR1 is SGHNT, CDR2 YYREEE (reference sequence). The length of the CDR3 is 15 residues. The V end was cut by 4 bases, the J end by 3 bases, with 17 bases between. In DNA, the CDR3 is TGTGCCAGCAGCAGCGAGACAGAACCTCTCTACGAGCAGTACTTC. The encoded protein is CASSSETEPLYEQYF.

The chain couples TRBV10-3 to TRBJ1-1; TRBD1 is a possible D gene (5 bases). This CDR3 region has 17 residues. Per germline, CDR1 ENHRY and CDR2 SYGVKD. V lost 1 base, J lost 1 base, and 16 bases lay in between. For the CDR3, the DNA is TGTGCCATCAGTGAGTGGCGGTACGGGCAGGGGAACACTGAAGCTTTCTTT. Protein product: CAISEWRYGQGNTEAFF.

This rearrangement joins TRBV4-1 to TRBJ2-1; 9 bases fit TRBD1. Trimming at V came to 3 bases and at J to 5 bases, leaving 8 bases not matched to a gene. The CDR3 covers 16 residues. Per germline, CDR1 MGHRA and CDR2 YSYEKL. CDR3 residues: CASSHLEGQGDNEQFF. The CDR3 DNA sequence: TGCGCCAGCAGCCACCTTGAGGGACAGGGAGACAATGAGCAGTTCTTC.

V gene TRBV12-5 combines with J gene TRBJ2-5; the match to TRBD2 covers 12 bases. Germline V gene data show CDR1 as LGHNT and CDR2 as FRNRAP. V lost 8 bases to trimming and J lost 5 bases; unmatched junction nucleotides: 15. The CDR3 has 17 amino acids. The CDR3: CASSLFEGLAGRETQYF. The CDR3 nucleotides are TGTGCTAGTTCCCTATTCGAAGGACTAGCGGGGCGGGAGACCCAGTACTTC. The variable domain in full, completed from reference TRBV12-5 and TRBJ2-5, reads DARVTQTPRHKVTEMGQEVTMRCQPILGHNTVFWYRQTMMQGLELLAYFRNRAPLDDSGMPKDRFSAEMPDATLATLKIQPSEPRDSAVYFCASSLFEGLAGRETQYFGPGTRLLVL.

J is TRBJ1-4 and V is TRBV6-5; D gene unclear. The CDR3 has 15 amino acids. CDR1 and CDR2 from the germline V gene are MNHEY and SVGAGI. V dropped 6 bases and J dropped 8 bases, with 19 bases sitting between them. The CDR3 sequence: CASSLERGMAEKLFF. The CDR3 DNA reads TGTGCCAGCAGCCTAGAACGCGGGATGGCGGAAAAACTGTTTTTT.

This chain uses TRBV6-1 with TRBJ2-7; D may be TRBD1 (7 bases). The germline V gene encodes CDR1 MNHNS and CDR2 SASEGT. The CDR3 has 14 residues. The V gene lost 4 bases and the J gene lost 7 bases, with 17 bases spanning the gap. DNA of the CDR3: TGTGCCAGCAGTGGGGATTTCAGGGGGAGGGAGCAGTACTTC. Protein: CASSGDFRGREQYF.